This entry concerns a single T cell receptor beta chain. Its antigen is not identified. The sample belongs to a study of T-cell memory formation after mild COVID-19. Germline trimming cut 1 base from V and 0 bases from J; bases unmatched to any gene: 6. Germline loops: CDR1 SEHNR, CDR2 FQNEAQ (reference sequence). The CDR3 is 16 amino acids. 5'RACE with constant-segment primers built TCRalpha and TCRbeta cDNA libraries with UMIs. TCRdb redid the calling of the 5' RACE reads with MiXCR, one entry per CDR3 protein. Here the sample spans hundreds of thousands of distinct CDR3 sequences, approximately 20% being singletons. Notes on the study in general: There was a balanced CD4/CD8 profile in clones contracting day 15 to 85, and later expanders leaned CD4+. For contracting clones, CD4+ ones sat mainly in CM and EM, CD8+ in EMRA.

Specimen: PBMCs or a T cell subset sorted from them (not recorded which). The chain links TRBV7-9 to TRBJ2-7; 7 bases fit TRBD2. The receptor was isolated from an adult woman who had mild COVID-19 (a few samples of this study predate the infection). Cell type and time point are not known. The CDR3 is CASSLGTSVISYEQYF. The CDR3, as DNA: TGTGCCAGCAGCTTAGGAACTAGCGTGATCTCCTACGAGCAGTACTTC.